The rows below give T cell receptor beta chains drawn from one sample of a study of OX40 agonist ivuxolimab in advanced cancers. Sequencing was performed with immunoSEQ multiplex PCR; in TCRdb, only in-frame clones are kept and a portion is missing. The profile covers under 80,000 clones, with roughly 82% appearing a single time and 4.5% to 6% taken by the ten largest. The material sequenced was CD4+ or CD8+ T cells sorted from blood, taken in a trial of the OX40 agonist ivuxolimab. The source of these receptors is an adult with an advanced solid tumor such as melanoma, head and neck, liver or kidney cancer. Each CDR3 is given without its conserved first and last residue. Size values are once, few and many counts, or a class for expanded clones, and some rows have none.

CDR3,V,J,size
ASSLLGLTSEQF,TRBV7-2,TRBJ2-1,NA
ASSPGQTINYGYT,TRBV6-5,TRBJ1-2,many
ASSLSQTGELF,TRBV7-2,TRBJ2-2,NA
ASSFSTNRGISYEQY,TRBV28,TRBJ2-7,NA
ASSPDRVHEQY,TRBV5-4,TRBJ2-7,NA
ASSGVTGGSTGELF,TRBV5-1,TRBJ2-2,NA
ATRQWTGRDTQY,TRBV13,TRBJ2-3,few
ASSYSQYQETQY,TRBV6-5,TRBJ2-5,NA
ASSLRGGRGLKTQY,TRBV7-9,TRBJ2-5,NA
ASSPSGGYEQY,TRBV7-9,TRBJ2-7,once
ASSSGLAGGPYEQF,TRBV6-5,TRBJ2-1,few
ASSSKGGRALNTEAF,TRBV14,TRBJ1-1,once
ASSRGLAGGDTQY,TRBV7-2,TRBJ2-3,NA
ASSQVEPRGRDYGYT,TRBV4-2,TRBJ1-2,few
ASSLDRAKNIQY,TRBV28,TRBJ2-4,NA
ASSHLTRSQGDNEQF,TRBV11-1,TRBJ2-1,NA
ASSFQETQY,TRBV5-1,TRBJ2-5,few
ASSPIDPEGQY,TRBV6-5,TRBJ2-7,NA
ASTPGSGGATGELF,TRBV19,TRBJ2-2,NA
ASSEQGGTDTQY,TRBV2,TRBJ2-3,NA
ASIGQGPSSTGELF,TRBV5-1,TRBJ2-2,NA
ASSQPGTGDNEQF,TRBV28,TRBJ2-1,NA
ASSVSGQGYRSDSPLH,TRBV9,TRBJ1-6,NA
ASSIGQLQETQY,TRBV28,TRBJ2-5,NA
ASRSQGETQY,TRBV6-5,TRBJ2-5,NA
ASNQRVWTPLAKNIQY,TRBV10-1,TRBJ2-4,NA
ASSLVAGGSYEQY,TRBV7-2,TRBJ2-7,NA
ASSLGAGGHYEQY,TRBV11-2,TRBJ2-7,NA
ASSYLGRVTDTQY,TRBV6-6,TRBJ2-3,NA
ASSFDSNQPQH,TRBV5-1,TRBJ1-5,NA
ASSRAGGGTYEQY,TRBV5-1,TRBJ2-7,NA
ASRIGEEYGYT,TRBV7-2,TRBJ1-2,NA
ASSPGQEGEQY,TRBV5-1,TRBJ2-7,NA
ASSTFRLEQY,TRBV28,TRBJ2-7,NA
ASSQTGGVVQY,TRBV27,TRBJ2-7,NA
ASSQLAGGPYEQY,TRBV7-6,TRBJ2-7,NA
ASRPSGAPDEQY,TRBV27,TRBJ2-7,NA
ASALGLAGGKWETQY,TRBV10-3,TRBJ2-5,NA
ASSRDYTALYGYT,TRBV6-5,TRBJ1-2,few
ASSSNVGGRSYEQY,TRBV7-2,TRBJ2-7,NA
ASSPGRLTSYEQY,TRBV7-2,TRBJ2-7,NA
ASSVGVKDTQY,TRBV9,TRBJ2-3,NA
ASSDNPYGYT,TRBV2,TRBJ1-2,NA
ASSLVGGYNEQF,TRBV7-9,TRBJ2-1,NA
ASSLDRRAF,TRBV28,TRBJ1-1,NA
ASSLVVAGRGEQY,TRBV7-8,TRBJ2-7,once
ASSLVGLAEETQY,TRBV5-1,TRBJ2-5,NA
ASSLNPGQAENTIY,TRBV28,TRBJ1-3,few
ASSGTVRPYGYT,TRBV28,TRBJ1-2,NA
ASRDSNQPQH,TRBV6-5,TRBJ1-5,few
ASSLKGKYTDTQY,TRBV27,TRBJ2-3,NA
SVRVINEQY,TRBV20-1,TRBJ2-7,NA
ASSLVSGRNNEQF,TRBV7-7,TRBJ2-1,NA